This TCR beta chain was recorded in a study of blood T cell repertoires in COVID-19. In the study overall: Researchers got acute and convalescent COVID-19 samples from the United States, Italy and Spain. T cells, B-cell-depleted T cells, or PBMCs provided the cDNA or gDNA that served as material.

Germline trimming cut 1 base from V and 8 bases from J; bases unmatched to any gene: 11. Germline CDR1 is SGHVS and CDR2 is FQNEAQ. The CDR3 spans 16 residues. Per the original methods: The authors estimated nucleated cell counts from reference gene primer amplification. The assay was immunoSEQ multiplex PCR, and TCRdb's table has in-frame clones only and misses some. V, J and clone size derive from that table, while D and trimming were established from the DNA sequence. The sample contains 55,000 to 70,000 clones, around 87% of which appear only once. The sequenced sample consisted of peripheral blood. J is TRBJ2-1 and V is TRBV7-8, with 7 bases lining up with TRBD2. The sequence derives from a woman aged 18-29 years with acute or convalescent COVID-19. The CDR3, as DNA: TGTGCCAGCAGCTTAGTTCCCGGACTAGAGACGGATGAGCAGTTCTTC. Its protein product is CASSLVPGLETDEQFF.